Included here is one T cell receptor beta chain sequence, with context. Its target is not known. Germline lookup yields CDR1 DFQATT and CDR2 SNEGSKA (reference sequence). V was clipped by 5 bases and J by 6 bases; unmatched bases: 15. CDR3 length: 17 residues. The data stem from a study of post-analysis software for immune sequencing data. For the study at large: The study covered relapsing-remitting, secondary progressive and progressive-relapsing courses of multiple sclerosis. Overall study results and limits: Clustering by F measure revealed strong co-clustering among samples prepared together in one batch. Patients carried 5 or 6 TRBV segments more frequently than controls did, and TRBV5-6, TRBV5-1 and TRBV20-1 were among them. Normalized Chao1 diversity was significantly reduced in patients versus controls.

Unique molecular identifiers were carried by the TCR beta cDNA libraries. Yield was around 500,000 cDNA molecules from around 1 to 9.1 million T cells. TCRdb passed the PCR reads through MiXCR, listing each CDR3 protein once. The sample has about 760,000 distinct CDR3 sequences; roughly 27% are singletons. This chain connects TRBV20-1 to TRBJ2-1, with 11 positions matching TRBD1. Sequences were obtained from blood. This sequence was found in a girl aged 10-17 years with multiple sclerosis. This CDR3 reads CSALLDRGRGVGNEQFF. CDR3 in DNA: TGCAGTGCTCTCCTGGACAGGGGGCGGGGAGTGGGCAATGAGCAGTTCTTC.